The rows below give T cell receptor beta chains drawn from one sample of a study of blood T cells in healthy people across ages. In TCRdb, the 5' RACE reads were re-called with MiXCR into one record per CDR3 protein. The sample has about 970,000 distinct CDR3 sequences; 51% are singletons. The material sequenced was blood. Receptor source: a woman aged 55 to 70 in good health. The CDR3 runs from the conserved cysteine through the conserved F or W. Fields, in order: D gene, J gene, V gene, clone size, CDR3 length, CDR3 protein, CDR3 DNA. The D gene is left open where the match is weak. Size tells how often a clone was seen (once, few, many) or the class of an expanded clone, and some rows leave it out.

D: TRBD1
J: TRBJ2-1
V: TRBV10-3
size: .
length: 14
CDR3: CAISESGQGDEQFF
DNA: TGTGCCATCAGTGAGTCGGGACAGGGCGATGAGCAGTTCTTC

D: TRBD2
J: TRBJ2-7
V: TRBV29-1
size: .
length: 16
CDR3: CSVERLAGGAYYEQYF
DNA: TGCAGCGTTGAAAGACTAGCGGGAGGGGCCTACTACGAGCAGTACTTC

D: TRBD2
J: TRBJ2-5
V: TRBV18
size: .
length: 14
CDR3: CASSPSGSNNEQYF
DNA: TGTGCCAGCTCACCGAGCGGGAGTAACAATGAGCAGTACTTC

D: .
J: TRBJ2-7
V: TRBV9
size: .
length: 13
CDR3: CASSPLFLGEQYF
DNA: TGTGCCAGCAGCCCCTTATTTTTGGGCGAGCAGTACTTC

D: .
J: TRBJ2-1
V: TRBV2
size: .
length: 13
CDR3: CASRRARTNEQFF
DNA: TGTGCCAGCCGGCGGGCGCGGACCAATGAGCAGTTCTTC

D: .
J: TRBJ2-3
V: TRBV7-9
size: few
length: 15
CDR3: CASSLVSSGTDTQYF
DNA: TGTGCCAGCAGCTTAGTATCCAGCGGGACAGATACGCAGTATTTT

D: .
J: TRBJ2-1
V: TRBV20-1
size: few
length: 13
CDR3: CSADAGTAGEQFF
DNA: TGCAGTGCCGATGCCGGGACGGCGGGTGAGCAGTTCTTC

D: .
J: TRBJ2-1
V: TRBV29-1
size: .
length: 12
CDR3: CSVTSSYNEQFF
DNA: TGCAGCGTCACCAGTTCCTACAATGAGCAGTTCTTC

D: TRBD2
J: TRBJ2-5
V: TRBV7-2
size: once
length: 15
CDR3: CASSLTGTTQETQYF
DNA: TGTGCCAGCAGCTTGACCGGGACTACCCAAGAGACCCAGTACTTC

D: .
J: TRBJ2-1
V: TRBV5-1
size: .
length: 14
CDR3: CASSLPGTYNEQFF
DNA: TGCGCCAGCAGCTTGCCGGGTACATACAATGAGCAGTTCTTC

D: .
J: TRBJ2-7
V: TRBV6-5
size: few
length: 15
CDR3: CASNAGAKATYEQYF
DNA: TGTGCCAGCAACGCTGGTGCTAAGGCTACCTACGAGCAGTACTTC

D: .
J: TRBJ2-7
V: TRBV11-2
size: .
length: 14
CDR3: CASSQQGSSYEQYF
DNA: TGTGCCAGCAGCCAACAGGGCTCCTCCTACGAGCAGTACTTC

D: .
J: TRBJ2-7
V: TRBV15
size: .
length: 15
CDR3: CATSRDPGGYDEQYF
DNA: TGTGCCACCAGCAGAGATCCGGGGGGCTACGACGAGCAGTACTTC

D: .
J: TRBJ1-2
V: TRBV6-6
size: .
length: 13
CDR3: CASSYDKYYGYTF
DNA: TGTGCCAGCAGTTACGACAAGTACTATGGCTACACCTTC

D: .
J: TRBJ2-7
V: TRBV27
size: .
length: 13
CDR3: CASSLRDRYEQYF
DNA: TGTGCCAGCAGTTTGCGTGACCGCTACGAGCAGTACTTC

D: TRBD1
J: TRBJ2-7
V: TRBV7-8
size: .
length: 13
CDR3: CASSIWDSYEQYF
DNA: TGTGCCAGCAGCATCTGGGACAGCTACGAGCAGTACTTC

D: .
J: TRBJ2-7
V: TRBV10-3
size: many
length: 12
CDR3: CAISESSYEQYF
DNA: TGTGCCATCAGTGAGTCTTCCTACGAGCAGTACTTC

D: .
J: TRBJ2-7
V: TRBV28
size: few
length: 13
CDR3: CASLWPGGYEQYF
DNA: TGTGCCAGCTTGTGGCCAGGGGGGTACGAGCAGTACTTC

D: .
J: TRBJ2-3
V: TRBV7-3
size: .
length: 15
CDR3: CASSRQPTSTDTQYF
DNA: TGTGCCAGCAGCCGACAGCCCACTAGCACAGATACGCAGTATTTT

D: .
J: TRBJ2-3
V: TRBV9
size: .
length: 15
CDR3: CASSAETGIWHTQYF
DNA: TGTGCCAGCAGCGCGGAGACAGGAATATGGCATACGCAGTATTTT

D: .
J: TRBJ2-3
V: TRBV28
size: .
length: 13
CDR3: CATTGEQTDTQYF
DNA: TGTGCCACCACTGGGGAACAAACAGATACGCAGTATTTT

D: .
J: TRBJ2-3
V: TRBV7-6
size: few
length: 15
CDR3: CASSGSLEGADTQYF
DNA: TGTGCCAGCAGCGGATCACTGGAGGGGGCGGATACGCAGTATTTT

D: .
J: TRBJ2-1
V: TRBV4-1
size: .
length: 16
CDR3: CASSRSPRSSYNEQFF
DNA: TGCGCCAGCAGCCGCAGCCCCAGGAGCTCCTACAATGAGCAGTTCTTC

D: .
J: TRBJ2-7
V: TRBV5-1
size: few
length: 16
CDR3: CASSLDTTGPSYEQYF
DNA: TGCGCCAGCAGCTTGGACACGACAGGACCCTCCTACGAGCAGTACTTC

D: TRBD1
J: TRBJ2-7
V: TRBV28
size: .
length: 14
CDR3: CASSGRDRGKEQYF
DNA: TGTGCCAGCAGTGGGCGGGACAGGGGTAAGGAGCAGTACTTC

D: .
J: TRBJ2-5
V: TRBV3-1
size: .
length: 13
CDR3: CASSHGQVETQYF
DNA: TGTGCCAGCAGCCATGGCCAAGTAGAGACCCAGTACTTC

D: .
J: TRBJ2-7
V: TRBV27
size: few
length: 13
CDR3: CASSPQGYYEQYF
DNA: TGTGCCAGCTCGCCGCAGGGATACTACGAGCAGTACTTC

D: .
J: TRBJ1-1
V: TRBV12-3/TRBV12-4
size: .
length: 15
CDR3: CASRNRDTQNTEAFF
DNA: TGTGCCAGCAGAAACAGGGATACCCAGAACACTGAAGCTTTCTTT

D: .
J: TRBJ2-2
V: TRBV12-3/TRBV12-4
size: .
length: 17
CDR3: CASSLALQGRNTGELFF
DNA: TGTGCCAGCAGTTTAGCTCTCCAGGGCAGAAACACCGGGGAGCTGTTTTTT

D: .
J: TRBJ1-1
V: TRBV11-3
size: few
length: 15
CDR3: CASSLDGGRGTEAFF
DNA: TGTGCCAGCAGCTTAGATGGAGGGCGGGGGACTGAAGCTTTCTTT

D: TRBD2
J: TRBJ2-1
V: TRBV2
size: .
length: 14
CDR3: CASIPGRPHNEQFF
DNA: TGTGCCAGCATACCCGGGAGGCCCCACAATGAGCAGTTCTTC

D: .
J: TRBJ1-1
V: TRBV4-1
size: .
length: 14
CDR3: CASSQLLLGTEAFF
DNA: TGCGCCAGCAGCCAATTGCTTTTGGGGACTGAAGCTTTCTTT

D: .
J: TRBJ2-5
V: TRBV25-1
size: few
length: 11
CDR3: CASSELASVYF
DNA: TGTGCCAGCAGTGAATTGGCTAGCGTGTACTTC

D: .
J: TRBJ2-3
V: TRBV15
size: .
length: 13
CDR3: CATSGDATDTQYF
DNA: TGTGCCACCAGCGGAGATGCAACAGATACGCAGTATTTT

D: .
J: TRBJ1-5
V: TRBV12-3/TRBV12-4
size: .
length: 14
CDR3: CASIKSGGNQPQHF
DNA: TGTGCCAGCATTAAGTCGGGCGGGAATCAGCCCCAGCATTTT

D: .
J: TRBJ2-1
V: TRBV20-1
size: .
length: 13
CDR3: CSARDHGIGEQFF
DNA: TGCAGTGCTAGAGATCATGGCATTGGGGAGCAGTTCTTC

D: .
J: TRBJ2-1
V: TRBV3-1
size: .
length: 15
CDR3: CASSQDLGYYNEQFF
DNA: TGTGCCAGCAGCCAAGATCTGGGATACTACAATGAGCAGTTCTTC

D: TRBD1
J: TRBJ2-7
V: TRBV28
size: .
length: 14
CDR3: CASSSRGQGLEQYF
DNA: TGTGCCAGCTCATCTCGCGGACAGGGGCTCGAGCAGTACTTC

D: .
J: TRBJ1-2
V: TRBV4-2
size: .
length: 14
CDR3: CASSPSGEGGGYTF
DNA: TGTGCCAGCAGCCCCTCCGGAGAGGGTGGTGGCTACACCTTC

D: TRBD2
J: TRBJ2-7
V: TRBV5-1
size: .
length: 15
CDR3: CASSSGTSGIHEQYF
DNA: TGCGCCAGCAGCTCCGGGACTAGCGGCATCCATGAGCAGTACTTC

D: .
J: TRBJ2-3
V: TRBV2
size: .
length: 15
CDR3: CASRRVGQGTDTQYF
DNA: TGTGCCAGCCGGAGGGTGGGACAAGGCACAGATACGCAGTATTTT

D: TRBD2
J: TRBJ2-3
V: TRBV5-1
size: .
length: 15
CDR3: CASSPGTSRSDTQYF
DNA: TGCGCCAGCAGCCCCGGGACTAGCCGCTCAGATACGCAGTATTTT

D: .
J: TRBJ2-1
V: TRBV27
size: .
length: 14
CDR3: CASSSGLVGNEQFF
DNA: TGTGCCAGCAGTTCGGGACTGGTGGGCAATGAGCAGTTCTTC

D: .
J: TRBJ2-5
V: TRBV29-1
size: .
length: 12
CDR3: CSFWQGQETQYF
DNA: TGCAGCTTTTGGCAGGGCCAAGAGACCCAGTACTTC

D: .
J: TRBJ1-2
V: TRBV6-2/TRBV6-3
size: .
length: 15
CDR3: CASSYWAITGRSYTF
DNA: TGTGCCAGCAGTTACTGGGCGATAACAGGGAGAAGCTACACCTTC

D: .
J: TRBJ2-7
V: TRBV20-1
size: .
length: 13
CDR3: CSASLAHKDEQYF
DNA: TGCAGTGCGAGTTTGGCACATAAAGACGAGCAGTACTTC

D: TRBD1
J: TRBJ2-1
V: TRBV3-1
size: .
length: 14
CDR3: CASSPQTGGNEQFF
DNA: TGTGCCAGCAGCCCGCAGACAGGGGGCAATGAGCAGTTCTTC

D: TRBD2
J: TRBJ2-5
V: TRBV13
size: .
length: 16
CDR3: CASSLRTSGNQETQYF
DNA: TGTGCCAGCAGCTTAAGGACTAGCGGGAACCAAGAGACCCAGTACTTC

D: TRBD1
J: TRBJ2-1
V: TRBV29-1
size: few
length: 13
CDR3: CSGGQGSYNEQFF
DNA: TGCAGCGGGGGACAGGGTTCCTACAATGAGCAGTTCTTC

D: .
J: TRBJ1-2
V: TRBV27
size: .
length: 14
CDR3: CASAKTGPNYGYTF
DNA: TGCGCCAGCGCGAAGACAGGCCCTAACTATGGCTACACCTTC

D: .
J: TRBJ1-2
V: TRBV20-1
size: .
length: 14
CDR3: CSASFLGADYGYTF
DNA: TGCAGTGCTAGCTTCCTGGGGGCTGACTATGGCTACACCTTC

D: .
J: TRBJ1-2
V: TRBV12-3/TRBV12-4
size: .
length: 15
CDR3: CASSLSGVLNYGYTF
DNA: TGTGCCAGCAGTTTGTCAGGAGTCCTGAACTATGGCTACACCTTC

D: TRBD2
J: TRBJ2-5
V: TRBV28
size: .
length: 15
CDR3: CASSFSAGGQETQYF
DNA: TGTGCCAGCAGTTTCTCAGCCGGGGGGCAAGAGACCCAGTACTTC

D: TRBD1
J: TRBJ2-3
V: TRBV20-1
size: .
length: 15
CDR3: CSAGGDSQRTDTQYF
DNA: TGCAGTGCGGGTGGGGACAGCCAGCGCACAGATACGCAGTATTTT